The clone carrying this T cell receptor beta chain was observed many times. Its specificity is unknown. The CDR3 loop spans 16 amino acids. Trimming left V 3 bases short and J 2 bases short, with 14 bases between. Germline values: CDR1 SNHLY, CDR2 FYNNEI. The data were taken from a study of regulatory T cells in long-lasting Graves disease. Study information: Persistent Graves' disease required over 5 years of antithyroid drugs and positive TSH receptor antibodies.

General study results and limits: When disease was persistent, TRBV28, TRBJ1-2 and TRBJ2-5 were the favored segments.

Both iRepertoire HTBI primers and Arm-PCR of CDR3 regions were used to build the TCR beta libraries. MiXCR, run by TCRdb on the multiplex PCR reads, gives a single entry per CDR3 protein. The sample carries 350,000 to 450,000 distinct CDR3 sequences, under 25% recorded once. The time point here: persistent/refractory GD, antithyroid drugs over 5 years with positive TRAb. PBMCs were the source of the RNA used for TCR sequencing. Patients met American Thyroid Association criteria for Graves' disease. The source was peripheral blood mononuclear cells (PBMCs), collected when the disease was refractory, from a patient treated with antithyroid drugs. The TCR originated in a female donor with Graves disease. This chain uses TRBV2 with TRBJ1-5, with D hard to call. As DNA, the CDR3 is TGTGCCAGCAGTGATGGCGGGGATCCGCGCAATCAGCCCCAGCATTTT. Protein: CASSDGGDPRNQPQHF.